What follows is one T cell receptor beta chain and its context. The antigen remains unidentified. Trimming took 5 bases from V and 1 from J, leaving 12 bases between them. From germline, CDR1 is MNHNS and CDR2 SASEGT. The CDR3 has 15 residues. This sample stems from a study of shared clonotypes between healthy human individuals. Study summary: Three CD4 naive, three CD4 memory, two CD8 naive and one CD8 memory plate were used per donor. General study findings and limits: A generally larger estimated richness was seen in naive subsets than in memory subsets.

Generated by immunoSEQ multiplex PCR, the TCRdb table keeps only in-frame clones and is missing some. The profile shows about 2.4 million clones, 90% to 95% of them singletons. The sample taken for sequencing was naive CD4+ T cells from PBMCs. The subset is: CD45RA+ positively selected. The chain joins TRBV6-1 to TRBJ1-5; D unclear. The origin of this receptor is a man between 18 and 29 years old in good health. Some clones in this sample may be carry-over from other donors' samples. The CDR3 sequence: CASSFSLQSNQPQHF. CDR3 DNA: TGTGCCAGCAGTTTTTCATTGCAGAGCAATCAGCCCCAGCATTTT.